A single sample gave rise to the 17 T cell receptor beta chains below, sequenced in a study of cytomegalovirus exposure and HLA in healthy donors. Amplification used 60 Vbeta primers and 13 Jbeta primers. The data were produced by immunoSEQ multiplex PCR, yet TCRdb's version contains in-frame clones alone and is incomplete. The table has about 270,000 clones, approximately 70% seen once; the top ten hold around 2.3%. Sequencing was performed on PBMCs. These receptors were collected from a female donor in good health and CMV-seronegative.

This chain joins TRBV7-9 and TRBJ2-1, with 7 positions matching TRBD2. This CDR3 comprises 16 residues. The germline V gene has CDR1 SEHNR and CDR2 FQNEAQ (reference sequence). V shed 3 bases, J shed 0 bases, and the junction held 5 bases outside the gene matches. CDR3 loop: CASSFPAGASYNEQFF. The CDR3 nucleotides are TGTGCCAGCAGCTTCCCGGCGGGAGCCTCCTACAATGAGCAGTTCTTC.

The chain joins TRBV7-2 to TRBJ1-3, with 7 nucleotides matching TRBD1. CDR3 length: 16 residues. V lost 0 bases and J lost 2; bases outside the gene matches: 4. Germline CDR1 SGHTA, CDR2 FQGNSA. For the CDR3, the DNA is TGTGCCAGCAGCTTAGCGCCGGGACAGACTGGAAACACCATATATTTT. Amino acid sequence: CASSLAPGQTGNTIYF.

This sequence joins TRBV28 and TRBJ2-5, with D possibly matching TRBD1 (5 bases). Trimming cost V 3 bases and J 1 base, with 9 bases left between them. Germline lookup yields CDR1 MDHEN and CDR2 SYDVKM. CDR3 length equals 14 residues. The CDR3, as DNA: TGTGCCAGCAGTTTCGAAGGGGCCCAAGAGACCCAGTACTTC. Residues: CASSFEGAQETQYF.

J is TRBJ1-1 and V is TRBV5-1; weak D call: TRBD1 (5 bases). The ends were cut back, 4 bases at V and 1 base at J, with 8 bases in the middle. Germline CDR1 is SGHRS and CDR2 is YFSETQ. This CDR3 is built from 13 residues. The CDR3 here is CASSVGQNTEAFF. The CDR3 DNA reads TGCGCCAGCAGCGTTGGACAGAACACTGAAGCTTTCTTT. The variable domain in full, with the rest retrieved from reference TRBV5-1 and TRBJ1-1, is KAGVTQTPRYLIKTRGQQVTLSCSPISGHRSVSWYQQTPGQGLQFLFEYFSETQRNKGNFPGRFSGRQFSNSRSEMNVSTLELGDSALYLCASSVGQNTEAFFGQGTRLTVV.

This chain joins TRBV2 and TRBJ2-7; tentative D call: TRBD1 (6 bases). V was clipped by 0 bases and J by 2 bases, with 14 bases between them. The CDR3 contains 16 residues. CDR1 is SNHLY and CDR2 is FYNNEI in the germline V gene. The CDR3, as DNA: TGTGCCAGCAGTGAAGCTGGCCAGGGGTTCGCCTACGAGCAGTACTTC. Amino acids: CASSEAGQGFAYEQYF.

CDR3 sequence (DNA): TGTGCCAGCAGTTTCCGGGGGACCGGGGAGCTGTTTTTT. It is translated as CASSFRGTGELFF. The J gene is TRBJ2-2, the V gene TRBV28; weak D call: TRBD2 (6 bases). The CDR3 extends over 13 amino acids. CDR1 MDHEN and CDR2 SYDVKM come from the germline V gene. Trimming removed 3 bases from V and 5 bases from J, with 7 bases in between.

J is TRBJ2-7 and V is TRBV5-1; D might be TRBD1 (5 bases). The CDR3 is made up of 15 amino acids. V lost 3 bases, J lost 2 bases, and 15 bases lay in between. Germline values: CDR1 SGHRS, CDR2 YFSETQ. The CDR3 is CASSSRTRSTYEQYF. The CDR3 nucleotides read TGCGCCAGCAGCTCCCGGACAAGGAGTACCTACGAGCAGTACTTC.

This clone has more than one count but fewer than ten. V gene TRBV19 combines with J gene TRBJ2-3, with 12 bases that match TRBD1. After removal of 3 bases from V and 7 bases from J, the junction contained 5 bases not matched to a gene. This CDR3 is built from 15 residues. The germline CDR1 and CDR2 sequences are LNHDA and SQIVND (reference sequence). The CDR3 is CASSIQGQGAYTQYF. CDR3 sequence (DNA): TGTGCCAGTAGTATCCAGGGACAGGGGGCCTATACGCAGTATTTT.

This clone was counted between two and nine times. The gene calls are TRBV6-5 and TRBJ2-7; 9 nucleotides match TRBD1. CDR1 MNHEY and CDR2 SVGAGI come from the germline V gene. The CDR3 is made up of 15 amino acids. V trimming: 0 bases; J trimming: 4 bases; junction bases outside the gene matches: 4. As DNA, the CDR3 is TGTGCCAGCAGTTACTCGCCCGGGACAGGGTACGAGCAGTACTTC. Amino acids: CASSYSPGTGYEQYF.

This rearrangement joins TRBV6-1 to TRBJ1-4; TRBD1 matches 9 bases. The CDR3 has 16 amino acids. Unmatched junction bases numbered 7, after V lost 1 base and J lost 7 bases. From germline, CDR1 is MNHNS and CDR2 SASEGT. Written as DNA, the CDR3 is TGTGCCAGCAGTGAAGTTATGGGACAGGGAACTGAAAAACTGTTTTTT. Translated: CASSEVMGQGTEKLFF.

V gene TRBV4-1 combines with J gene TRBJ1-2, with D perhaps TRBD1 (6 bases). V lost 1 base, J lost 3 bases, and 15 bases lay in between. Per the germline V gene, CDR1 is MGHRA and CDR2 is YSYEKL. The CDR3 runs 16 residues. As DNA, the CDR3 is TGCGCCAGCAGCCAAGCCTCGCAGGGGTATCACTATGGCTACACCTTC. Translating it yields CASSQASQGYHYGYTF.

This chain joins TRBV5-1 and TRBJ2-5; TRBD2 agrees at 10 bases. Trimming cost V 4 bases and J 0 bases; bases outside gene matches: 9. Germline V gene lookup returns CDR1 SGHRS and CDR2 YFSETQ. CDR3 length: 17 amino acids. The CDR3 here is CASSLAGVGLYQETQYF. CDR3 coding DNA: TGCGCCAGCAGCCTAGCGGGAGTCGGGCTTTACCAAGAGACCCAGTACTTC.

This clone was counted between two and nine times. This rearrangement joins TRBV15 to TRBJ1-5, with D hard to call. CDR3 length equals 13 residues. Trimming left V 7 bases short and J 6 bases short, with 13 bases between. CDR1 and CDR2 from the germline V gene are LNHNV and YYDKDF (reference sequence). The CDR3 region has the DNA TGTGCCACCAACAAAATTAGCGGTCAGCCCCAGCATTTT. Protein sequence: CATNKISGQPQHF.

V usage is TRBV18 and J usage is TRBJ2-1, with 10 bases lining up with TRBD2. Per germline, CDR1 KGHSH and CDR2 LQKENI. J was trimmed by 6 bases and V by 3 bases; bases with no gene match: 8. The CDR3 totals 16 residues. This CDR3 reads CASSPSLAGAGNEQFF. The CDR3 nucleotides read TGTGCCAGCTCACCCTCCCTAGCGGGAGCTGGCAATGAGCAGTTCTTC. The full variable domain, its missing parts supplied by reference TRBV18 and TRBJ2-1, is NAGVMQNPRHLVRRRGQEARLRCSPMKGHSHVYWYRQLPEEGLKFMVYLQKENIIDESGMPKERFSAEFPKEGPSILRIQQVVRGDSAAYFCASSPSLAGAGNEQFFGPGTRLTVL.

The chain couples TRBV7-9 to TRBJ2-3; 7 positions agree with TRBD2. Germline CDR1 reads SEHNR; CDR2 reads FQNEAQ (reference sequence). CDR3 length equals 14 residues. V shed 2 bases and J 5 bases; nucleotides not matched to a gene: 4. CDR3 nucleotides: TGTGCCAGCAGCTTACAGGGAGGGGAAGATACGCAGTATTTT. Encoded protein: CASSLQGGEDTQYF.

CDR3: CAWDLDSYNEQFF. Written as DNA, the CDR3 is TGTGCCTGGGACCTGGACTCTTACAATGAGCAGTTCTTC. The V and J genes are TRBV30 and TRBJ2-1, with D possibly matching TRBD2 (5 bases). This CDR3 region has 13 residues. The germline gives CDR1 GTSNPN, CDR2 SVGIG (reference sequence). V was cut by 5 bases and J by 4 bases, with 12 bases left in between.

The V call is TRBV5-6, the J call TRBJ2-5; D uncertain. V was shortened by 1 base and J by 2 bases, with 9 bases between the two germline ends. Germline V gene data show CDR1 as SGHDT and CDR2 as YYEEEE. The CDR3 contains 14 residues. CDR3 protein: CASSLLQPQETQYF. CDR3 coding DNA: TGTGCCAGCAGCTTGCTACAGCCTCAAGAGACCCAGTACTTC.